Listed here are 10 T cell receptor beta chains from one sample, sequenced in a study of T cell repertoires in cytomegalovirus infection. TCRdb reanalysed the reads using MiXCR and keeps one entry per CDR3 protein. The sample records approximately 910,000 distinct CDR3 sequences, approximately 31% being singletons. No antigen is known for these receptors. The sample in question was cultured CD8+ T cells from PBMCs, obtained from culture after CMV antigen stimulation. The receptors come from a human donor in good health (CMV status not recorded). Some clones in this sample may be carry-over from other donors' samples.

The chain combines TRBV19 with TRBJ1-5, with 11 bases lining up with TRBD1. The CDR3 extends over 16 amino acids. With V trimmed by 6 bases and J by 5 bases, 9 bases remained unmatched. In germline, CDR1 is LNHDA, CDR2 SQIVND (reference sequence). Here the CDR3 DNA reads TGTGCCAGTAGCACTCACCCGGGACAGGGGGATCAGCCCCAGCATTTT. Translating it yields CASSTHPGQGDQPQHF.

This clonotype turned up a few times. The J gene is TRBJ1-5, the V gene TRBV19, with 10 bases matching TRBD1. Germline CDR1 and CDR2: LNHDA and SQIVND (reference sequence). V lost 7 bases to trimming and J lost 7 bases; unmatched junction nucleotides: 7. CDR3 size: 14 residues. The DNA for the CDR3 is TGTGCCAGTACGGACAGGGGGAGGGGACAGCCCCAGCATTTT. Residues: CASTDRGRGQPQHF.

This clonotype showed up many times. The genes are TRBV12-3 or TRBV12-4 and TRBJ2-7, with TRBD1 identical over 7 bases. With 3 bases clipped from V and 5 bases from J, the junction kept 4 bases outside the gene matches. CDR3 length: 13 residues. The chain's CDR3 is CASSFDRANEQYV. The CDR3 DNA sequence: TGTGCCAGCAGTTTTGACAGGGCTAACGAGCAGTACGTC.

The sample holds many counts of this clonotype. The chain couples TRBV7-8 to TRBJ1-1; tentative D call: TRBD1 (5 bases). Trimming left V 3 bases short and J 4 bases short, with 9 bases between. The CDR3 sequence is 13 residues long. Looked up from germline, CDR1 is SGHVS and CDR2 is FQNEAQ. The CDR3 loop reads CASSLYQGTEAFF. Here the CDR3 DNA reads TGTGCCAGCAGCTTGTATCAGGGCACTGAAGCTTTCTTT.

The V call is TRBV27, the J call TRBJ1-6, with 7 bases fitting TRBD1. CDR1 is MNHEY, CDR2 SMNVEV, per germline (reference sequence). This CDR3 has 17 amino acids. V shed 2 bases and J 4 bases; nucleotides not matched to a gene: 8. The CDR3 DNA reads as TGTGCCAGCAGTTTAAGGACAGGCGGTATTTATAATTCACCCCTCCACTTT. This codes for CASSLRTGGIYNSPLHF.

This clonotype appeared many times. The V call is TRBV12-3 or TRBV12-4, the J call TRBJ1-2; D perhaps matches TRBD1 (5 bases). Trimming pared 1 base from V and 4 bases from J, leaving 10 bases between. The CDR3 runs to 14 residues. CDR3: CASSLEGPGYGYTF. The CDR3 region has the DNA TGTGCCAGCAGTTTAGAGGGGCCGGGCTATGGCTACACCTTC.

There are a few counts of this clonotype. The rearrangement uses TRBV29-1 and TRBJ2-1, with 10 bases lining up with TRBD1. In germline, CDR1 is SQVTM, CDR2 ANQGSEA. With V trimmed by 4 bases and J by 12 bases, 9 bases remained unmatched. The CDR3 runs 13 residues. Here the CDR3 DNA reads TGCAGCGTTGCTAGTGGACAGGGGGAGAGGCAGTTCTTC. It encodes CSVASGQGERQFF.

With regard to this clonotype: A read error is possible here, since a much larger clone lies one base away. The chain joins TRBV7-4 to TRBJ2-5; tentatively, D is TRBD1 or TRBD2 (5 bases each). The V gene's germline CDR1 is SGHVT and CDR2 SQSDAQ. The CDR3 has 15 residues. For the CDR3, the DNA is TGTTCCAGCAGTTTTTCTCCGGGACCTCAAGAGACCCAGTACTTC. Translation gives CSSSFSPGPQETQYF.

This clonotype was detected a few times. The chain links TRBV12-3 or TRBV12-4 to TRBJ2-1, with D tentatively TRBD1 or TRBD2 (7 bases each). This CDR3 is built from 15 residues. V gave up 4 bases and J gave up 6 bases, with 16 bases separating them. CDR3 sequence (DNA): TGTGCCAGCAGTTCATCCCAGGGGGGGGGCAATGAGCAGTTCTTC. It is translated as CASSSSQGGGNEQFF.

This chain links TRBV27 with TRBJ1-1; no clear D gene. V lost 4 bases to trimming and J lost 8 bases, with 8 bases between them. CDR1 is MNHEY, CDR2 SMNVEV, per germline (reference sequence). The CDR3 spans 11 residues. CDR3 DNA sequence: TGTGCCAGCAGTTCCTCGGTGGAAGCTTTCTTT. Its translation is CASSSSVEAFF.